Below, 21 T cell receptor beta chains from the same sample are listed, as sequenced in a study of T cell clusters in autoimmune cytopenias (dated by TCRdb to the late 2010s). Each sample's TRB amplification started from approximately 250 ng of peripheral blood genomic DNA, which corresponds to roughly 38,000 genome equivalents. Sequencer: Illumina MiSeq. Multiplex PCR with a touch-down protocol amplified TRB rearrangements, with the TRB-A and TRB-B primer pools combined in a single tube. Each CDR3 protein sequence appears as one entry after TCRdb reprocessed the reads, and no DNA is included. The sample's clone listing holds roughly 4,000 distinct CDR3 sequences. The ten top clones hold 60% to 80% of the sample. This sample also appeared in a second study, on T cell repertoires in aging, cancer and after chemotherapy.

The sequencing sample was made of peripheral blood. The receptors stem from a human donor with an autoimmune cytopenia or autoimmune hepatitis (not recorded which).

The chain combines TRBV12-3 or TRBV12-4 with TRBJ2-1; the TCRdb D gene call, TRBD2, has no DNA to confirm it. The CDR3 is 14 amino acids. The CDR3: CAGTSGGAYNEQFF.

V usage is TRBV13 and J usage is TRBJ1-6; TCRdb proposes TRBD1, but this gene call is untestable without DNA. CDR3 length equals 15 residues. CDR1 and CDR2 (germline): PRHDT, FYEKMQ (reference sequence). The CDR3 is CASRLQQVGNSPLHF.

This sequence joins TRBV6-5 and TRBJ2-3. The CDR3 sequence is 12 residues long. Germline V CDR1 and CDR2: MNHEY, SVGAGI. CDR3 sequence: CASSHNTDTQYF.

This clonotype ranks as medium-sized in terms of frequency. J is TRBJ2-3 and V is TRBV29-1; with no DNA, the TCRdb D assignment of TRBD1 cannot be verified. The CDR3 has 15 residues. CDR1 SQVTM and CDR2 ANQGSEA come from the germline V gene. CDR3 amino acids: CSVHGQGTRTDTQYF.

The chain has TRBV18 and TRBJ2-1; TCRdb's D call of TRBD2 is untestable without DNA. CDR3 size: 16 residues. Germline CDR1 is KGHSH and CDR2 is LQKENI. The chain's CDR3 is CASSPSGGASYNEQFF.

The chain links TRBV6-5 to TRBJ2-1; TCRdb indicates TRBD1, and absent DNA this call remains unverified. Germline V CDR1 and CDR2: MNHEY, SVGAGI. The length of the CDR3 is 15 residues. The CDR3 here is CASLLDRLVLNEQFF.

The chain joins TRBV13 to TRBJ2-4. The CDR3 length is 13 residues. Germline V gene sequence: CDR1 PRHDT, CDR2 FYEKMQ (reference sequence). The CDR3 here is CASSLGGSNIQYF.

The gene calls are TRBV19 and TRBJ2-1. The CDR3 sequence is 16 residues long. In germline, CDR1 is LNHDA, CDR2 SQIVND (reference sequence). CDR3 region: CASSPDGVSSYNEQFF.

The chain couples TRBV6-5 to TRBJ2-3; no DNA is available, so the TRBD2 call from TCRdb remains unchecked. Germline CDR1 and CDR2: MNHEY and SVGAGI. The CDR3 is made up of 18 amino acids. This CDR3 reads CASSSGLAGGRGTDTQYF.

This rearrangement joins TRBV6-4 to TRBJ1-1. This CDR3 spans 15 amino acids. CDR1 is MRHNA, CDR2 SNTAGT, per germline. This CDR3 is CASSDSGRQNTEAFF.

The rearrangement uses TRBV12-3 or TRBV12-4 and TRBJ2-5; the TCRdb D gene call, TRBD1, has no DNA to confirm it. This CDR3 spans 13 amino acids. The CDR3 is CASSRQGSETQYF.

By frequency, this clonotype is medium-sized. This chain connects TRBV5-3 to TRBJ2-5. TRBV5-3 is sorted into the ORF group, with uncertain function. The CDR3 contains 13 residues. CDR3 loop: CARSEVRRETQYF.

The chain uses TRBV12-3 or TRBV12-4 and TRBJ2-4. This CDR3 comprises 14 residues. CDR3 region: CASSLSLAKNIQYF.

V and J are TRBV6-5 and TRBJ2-5; as DNA is missing, the TRBD1 call by TCRdb cannot be tested. Germline V gene data show CDR1 as MNHEY and CDR2 as SVGAGI. There are 13 residues in the CDR3. The chain's CDR3 is CASRPTGSETQYF.

Considering frequency, this clonotype is medium-sized. The gene calls are TRBV19 and TRBJ2-3; lacking DNA, the TRBD1 call made by TCRdb goes unchecked. Germline-derived CDR1 and CDR2 are LNHDA and SQIVND (reference sequence). The CDR3 length is 14 residues. CDR3 in amino acids: CATWDRSRGDTQYF. The variable domain in full, with the rest retrieved from reference TRBV19 and TRBJ2-3, is DGGITQSPKYLFRKEGQNVTLSCEQNLNHDAMYWYRQDPGQGLRLIYYSQIVNDFQKGDIAEGYSVSREKKESFPLTVTSAQKNPTAFYLCATWDRSRGDTQYFGPGTRLTVL.

The chain combines TRBV6-5 with TRBJ2-2; the D call from TCRdb, TRBD2, cannot be confirmed without DNA. Germline V CDR1 and CDR2: MNHEY, SVGAGI. The CDR3 has 16 amino acids. The CDR3 sequence is CASSYITSHLAGELFF.

The rearrangement joins TRBV19 to TRBJ1-2; TCRdb's assignment of TRBD1 cannot be checked, as there is no DNA. CDR3 size: 13 residues. The V gene's germline CDR1 is LNHDA and CDR2 SQIVND (reference sequence). CDR3 sequence reads: CASNTGQGYGYTF.

V gene TRBV27 combines with J gene TRBJ1-4; TCRdb names TRBD1, which stays unverified in the absence of DNA. The CDR3 has 18 residues. Germline CDR1 reads MNHEY; CDR2 reads SMNVEV (reference sequence). This chain's CDR3 is CVSTNYPLRGSQNEKLFF.

The V and J genes are TRBV18 and TRBJ2-7; TCRdb's D call of TRBD1 is untestable without DNA. Germline lookup yields CDR1 KGHSH and CDR2 LQKENI. This CDR3 comprises 15 residues. This CDR3 is CASSLGQGSGYEQYF.

The CDR3 is CASSPKNTGETQYF. The V and J genes are TRBV18 and TRBJ2-5. The CDR3 totals 14 residues. Germline CDR1 KGHSH, CDR2 LQKENI.

This chain connects TRBV5-4 to TRBJ1-2; checking the TCRdb D call of TRBD1 is not possible without DNA. This CDR3 spans 13 amino acids. Germline V lookup: CDR1 SGHNT, CDR2 YYREEE (reference sequence). The CDR3 spells CASTAQGALGYTF.